The next 23 T cell receptor beta chains were all read from a single sample in a study of blood T cell repertoires in COVID-19. The repertoire was sequenced with immunoSEQ multiplex PCR; TCRdb's copy has only in-frame clones and lacks some. This sample carries approximately 88,000 clones, more than 75% of them seen once, and the ten largest clones take roughly 15%. The sequencing input was peripheral blood. These receptors came from a woman in her 70s with acute or convalescent COVID-19.

The table lists this clone with a count of one. The CDR3 sequence is CASSLNGAYTSTDTQYF. CDR3 DNA sequence: TGTGCCAGCAGCTTAAACGGAGCCTATACTAGCACAGATACGCAGTATTTT. This chain joins TRBV11-2 and TRBJ2-3; no clear D. CDR1 is SGHAT, CDR2 FQNNGV, per germline. CDR3 size: 17 residues. The V gene lost 2 bases and the J gene lost 0 bases, with 15 bases spanning the gap.

This chain connects TRBV2 to TRBJ2-5, with D tentatively TRBD1 (6 bases). Germline V gene lookup returns CDR1 SNHLY and CDR2 FYNNEI. The germline V and J ends were trimmed by 5 bases and 5 bases, with 18 bases remaining between them. This CDR3 is 15 amino acids long. DNA of the CDR3: TGTGCCAGCAGTTCAGGGGTCGGAGTTGGGGAGACCCAGTACTTC. Translated: CASSSGVGVGETQYF. Supplemented by reference TRBV2 and TRBJ2-5, the full variable domain reads EPEVTQTPSHQVTQMGQEVILRCVPISNHLYFYWYRQILGQKVEFLVSFYNNEISEKSEIFDDQFSVERPDGSNFTLKIRSTKLEDSAMYFCASSSGVGVGETQYFGPGTRLLVL.

The CDR3 sequence is CASSTGGAGNTIYF. CDR3 nucleotide sequence: TGTGCCAGCTCGACAGGGGGCGCCGGAAACACCATATATTTT. This chain joins TRBV9 and TRBJ1-3, with 10 nucleotides matching TRBD1. The CDR3 has 14 residues. V shed 7 bases, J shed 4 bases, and the junction held 5 bases outside the gene matches. Germline-derived CDR1 and CDR2 are SGDLS and YYNGEE.

The chain uses TRBV19 and TRBJ1-1; D remains unclear. The germline V gene has CDR1 LNHDA and CDR2 SQIVND (reference sequence). The germline V and J ends were trimmed by 5 bases and 1 base, with 5 bases remaining between them. The CDR3 totals 12 residues. The CDR3 DNA follows: TGTGCCAGTAGTCTATGGAACACTGAAGCTTTCTTT. Amino acids: CASSLWNTEAFF.

This chain links TRBV6-2 or TRBV6-3 with TRBJ2-7; TRBD1 is a possible D gene (6 bases). This CDR3 has 15 amino acids. V was pared by 6 bases and J by 2 bases, with 17 bases between. The germline V gene has CDR1 MNHEY and CDR2 SVGEGT. Written as DNA, the CDR3 is TGTGCCAGCAGCGACGCAGGGGAAACCCCCTACGAGCAGTACGTC. Protein sequence: CASSDAGETPYEQYV.

This rearrangement joins TRBV6-5 to TRBJ2-3; D is perhaps TRBD1 (5 bases). The V and J ends lost 4 bases and 0 bases respectively, with 8 bases between them. Looked up from germline, CDR1 is MNHEY and CDR2 is SVGAGI. The CDR3 has 14 amino acids. The CDR3 DNA follows: TGTGCCAGCAGTTCTCGACAGAGCACAGATACGCAGTATTTT. Its protein product is CASSSRQSTDTQYF.

The V gene is TRBV4-3, the J gene TRBJ2-1; 8 nucleotides align to TRBD2. CDR3 length: 19 residues. CDR1 is LGHNA, CDR2 YSLEER, per germline. V was pared by 3 bases and J by 1 base, with 14 bases of the junction left unmatched. CDR3 in amino acids: CASSQSRPGGGRSYNEQFF. The CDR3 region has the DNA TGCGCCAGCAGCCAGAGCCGCCCTGGCGGCGGGAGGTCCTACAATGAGCAGTTCTTC.

This clone turned up a few times. The chain has TRBV9 and TRBJ2-3; TRBD2 matches 9 bases. With 3 bases clipped from V and 0 bases from J, the junction kept 11 bases outside the gene matches. CDR1 is SGDLS and CDR2 is YYNGEE in the germline V gene. The CDR3 sequence is 18 residues long. The CDR3 spells CASSAQSSGGASTDTQYF. The CDR3 DNA sequence: TGTGCCAGCAGCGCCCAGAGTAGCGGGGGAGCGAGCACAGATACGCAGTATTTT.

The chain combines TRBV10-3 with TRBJ2-2; 10 bases fit TRBD2. The CDR3 runs to 16 residues. Per germline, CDR1 ENHRY and CDR2 SYGVKD. V gave up 3 bases and J gave up 3 bases; unmatched junction bases: 4. The CDR3 nucleotides are TGTGCCATCAGTGAATTCGGACTAGCGGACACCGGGGAGCTGTTTTTT. Its protein product is CAISEFGLADTGELFF.

This clone came up a few times. The V gene is TRBV11-3, the J gene TRBJ2-1; 15 nucleotides match TRBD2. Germline lookup yields CDR1 SGHNT and CDR2 YENEEA. The ends lost 5 bases at V and 16 bases at J; junction bases unmatched: 6. The CDR3 totals 13 residues. The CDR3 loop is CASSGLAGGPGFF. CDR3 bases: TGTGCCAGCAGCGGACTAGCGGGAGGGCCGGGTTTCTTC.

The rearrangement uses TRBV7-8 and TRBJ1-6, with D uncertain. V was trimmed by 5 bases and J by 2 bases, leaving 13 bases between them. Germline CDR1 is SGHVS and CDR2 is FQNEAQ. The length of the CDR3 is 16 residues. The CDR3: CASSPAGTAYNSPLHF. The CDR3 DNA is TGTGCCAGCAGCCCAGCTGGCACAGCCTATAATTCACCCCTCCACTTT.

V and J are TRBV29-1 and TRBJ2-3; possibly TRBD2 for D (6 bases). Looked up from germline, CDR1 is SQVTM and CDR2 is ANQGSEA. V was cut by 4 bases and J by 3 bases, with 14 bases left in between. This CDR3 contains 14 residues. The CDR3 protein is CSVVEGGLTDTQYF. The CDR3 nucleotides are TGCAGCGTTGTGGAGGGCGGCCTAACAGATACGCAGTATTTT.

The chain joins TRBV7-9 to TRBJ1-1; TRBD1 might be the D (6 bases). The CDR3 runs to 16 residues. Trimming stripped 1 base from V and 0 bases from J, with 12 bases between. Germline V gives CDR1 SEHNR, CDR2 FQNEAQ (reference sequence). This chain's CDR3 is CASSLVVGTLNTEAFF. DNA for the CDR3: TGTGCCAGCAGCTTAGTGGTGGGGACACTGAACACTGAAGCTTTCTTT.

A few counts support this clone. The chain uses TRBV29-1 and TRBJ2-1; TRBD1 agrees at 8 bases. V trimming: 4 bases; J trimming: 6 bases; junction bases outside the gene matches: 5. CDR3 length equals 13 residues. CDR1 and CDR2 (germline): SQVTM, ANQGSEA. CDR3: CSVGQGAFNEQFF. The CDR3 DNA is TGCAGCGTTGGGCAGGGGGCTTTCAATGAGCAGTTCTTC.

The rearrangement links TRBV5-1 to TRBJ2-3; TRBD2 matches at 7 bases. V dropped 0 bases and J dropped 0; count of bases not matched to a gene: 1. The CDR3 loop spans 15 amino acids. Germline V gene data show CDR1 as SGHRS and CDR2 as YFSETQ. DNA of the CDR3: TGCGCCAGCAGCTTGGTAGCGGGTAGCACAGATACGCAGTATTTT. This encodes CASSLVAGSTDTQYF.

The CDR3 coding sequence is TGTGCCAGCAGCTTCGGACAGATTAATGAAAAACTGTTTTTT. This translates into CASSFGQINEKLFF. The chain employs TRBV11-2 and TRBJ1-4, with a possible D match to TRBD1 (6 bases). The CDR3 consists of 14 residues. Looked up from germline, CDR1 is SGHAT and CDR2 is FQNNGV. The germline V and J ends were trimmed by 3 bases and 4 bases, with 9 bases remaining between them. Full variable domain (remainder filled in from reference TRBV11-2 and TRBJ1-4): EAGVAQSPRYKIIEKRQSVAFWCNPISGHATLYWYQQILGQGPKLLIQFQNNGVVDDSQLPKDRFSAERLKGVDSTLKIQPAKLEDSAVYLCASSFGQINEKLFFGSGTQLSVL.

V usage is TRBV4-3 and J usage is TRBJ2-2; D is undetermined. This CDR3 contains 15 residues. Germline V gene lookup returns CDR1 LGHNA and CDR2 YSLEER. V was shortened by 3 bases and J by 0 bases, with 8 bases between the two germline ends. The CDR3 region has the DNA TGCGCCAGCAGCCAGGCAAATACGAACACCGGGGAGCTGTTTTTT. This codes for CASSQANTNTGELFF.

This clone was observed a single time. The chain joins TRBV12-5 to TRBJ1-1; 8 bases agree with TRBD1. Germline trimming cut 3 bases from V and 1 base from J; bases unmatched to any gene: 22. Germline CDR1 is LGHNT and CDR2 is FRNRAP. The CDR3 spans 21 residues. CDR3 sequence reads: CASGFSGGFGALYRSNTEAFF. CDR3 in DNA: TGTGCTAGTGGTTTCTCAGGGGGCTTTGGAGCTCTCTATCGGTCGAACACTGAAGCTTTCTTT.

This rearrangement joins TRBV28 to TRBJ1-6; tentatively, D is TRBD1 (6 bases). The CDR3 covers 15 residues. The germline V and J ends were trimmed by 7 bases and 6 bases, with 16 bases remaining between them. The germline gives CDR1 MDHEN, CDR2 SYDVKM. The chain's CDR3 is CASTLDSATNSPLHF. DNA for the CDR3: TGTGCCAGCACCTTGGACAGTGCGACTAATTCACCCCTCCACTTT.

This clone has a handful of counts. The rearrangement joins TRBV4-1 to TRBJ2-1; TRBD2 agrees at 9 bases. Germline V gene sequence: CDR1 MGHRA, CDR2 YSYEKL. The ends lost 1 base at V and 4 bases at J; junction bases unmatched: 2. This CDR3 has 15 amino acids. The CDR3 region has the DNA TGCGCCAGCAGCCAAGCCAGCGGGGGGTACAATGAGCAGTTCTTC. Protein product: CASSQASGGYNEQFF.

The genes are TRBV4-1 and TRBJ1-1; D remains ambiguous. Trimming cost V 0 bases and J 0 bases, with 8 bases left between them. The germline V gene has CDR1 MGHRA and CDR2 YSYEKL. The CDR3 loop spans 15 amino acids. The CDR3 loop reads CASSQDLTMNTEAFF. The CDR3 DNA reads TGCGCCAGCAGCCAAGATTTGACAATGAACACTGAAGCTTTCTTT.

The rearrangement links TRBV28 to TRBJ1-3; 11 bases align to TRBD1. Germline CDR1 MDHEN, CDR2 SYDVKM. The CDR3 runs to 16 residues. Losses at the gene ends were 6 bases for V and 5 bases for J; bases not matched to a gene: 9. The CDR3 DNA sequence: TGTGCCAGCAGGCCCCCGGGACAGGGGGTGAGAAACACCATATATTTT. It translates to CASRPPGQGVRNTIYF.

The chain combines TRBV15 with TRBJ2-1; 10 positions agree with TRBD2. J was trimmed by 8 bases and V by 5 bases; bases with no gene match: 9. In germline, CDR1 is LNHNV, CDR2 YYDKDF (reference sequence). The CDR3 has 15 amino acids. CDR3 residues: CATSASGTSVDEQFF. The CDR3 nucleotides are TGTGCCACCAGCGCCTCCGGGACTAGCGTGGATGAGCAGTTCTTC.